This TCR beta chain was retrieved from a study of cytomegalovirus exposure and HLA in healthy donors. V shed 5 bases and J 3 bases; nucleotides not matched to a gene: 3. The CDR3 is made up of 14 amino acids. CDR1 and CDR2 from the germline V gene are SGHAT and FQNNGV. Overall study results and limits: V- and J-gene trimming in TCR beta was tied to a missense DCLRE1C variant by an analysis performed later. Despite most TCR sequences being rare, some public TCRs occurred in many donors. Sequencing depth roughly uniform across donors was assumed in presence/absence analyses.

Amplification used 60 Vbeta primers and 13 Jbeta primers. TCRdb's copy holds only in-frame clones and misses some; the assay was immunoSEQ multiplex PCR. Of roughly 190,000 clones in the sample, 65% to 90% were seen once. The sample holds a few counts of this clone. The target antigen is unknown. The receptor was derived from a man aged 40-49 years in good health and CMV-seropositive. The V gene is TRBV11-2, the J gene TRBJ2-7; the match to TRBD1 covers 11 bases. The sequenced sample was PBMCs. The CDR3 sequence is CASSAGTGGYEQYF. CDR3 DNA: TGTGCCAGCAGCGCCGGGACAGGGGGCTACGAGCAGTACTTC.